Listed below are T cell receptor beta chains from one sample, sequenced in a study of cytomegalovirus exposure and HLA in healthy donors. Produced via immunoSEQ multiplex PCR; TCRdb's table is partial and in-frame only. The data show approximately 170,000 clones, 76% seen once. The sequenced sample was PBMCs. The receptor set was obtained from a female donor in good health and CMV-seronegative. CDR3s include the opening cysteine and the closing phenylalanine or tryptophan. D genes are given only for firm matches. Expanded clones get a size class; other rows say once, few or many, or leave the size out.

V	size	D	J	CDR3	DNA
TRBV9	NA	NA	TRBJ1-2	CASSVVGGGNGYTF	TGTGCCAGCAGCGTAGTTGGGGGAGGCAACGGCTACACCTTC
TRBV4-1	few	TRBD1	TRBJ2-1	CASSQERQDRYNEQFF	TGCGCCAGCAGCCAAGAACGGCAGGACAGGTACAATGAGCAGTTCTTC
TRBV10-3	NA	NA	TRBJ1-4	CAISGNIGTNEKLFF	TGTGCCATCAGTGGAAACATAGGGACAAATGAAAAACTGTTTTTT
TRBV6-1	NA	NA	TRBJ1-1	CATKGSGRGGEAFF	TGTGCCACCAAGGGGTCGGGCAGGGGTGGTGAAGCTTTCTTT
TRBV19	once	NA	TRBJ1-2	CASRTGRTNYGYTF	TGTGCCAGTAGGACGGGCAGGACAAACTATGGCTACACCTTC
TRBV5-1	NA	TRBD1	TRBJ2-7	CASSQDRGPYEQYF	TGCGCCAGCAGCCAGGACAGGGGACCCTACGAGCAGTACTTC
TRBV18	NA	NA	TRBJ2-3	CASSARITDTQYF	TGTGCCAGCTCCGCGCGAATTACAGATACGCAGTATTTT
TRBV7-9	once	NA	TRBJ2-1	CASSSSLAINEQFF	TGTGCCAGCAGCTCCTCGCTAGCTATAAATGAGCAGTTCTTC
TRBV19	NA	TRBD2	TRBJ2-3	CASRNSGGLDTQYF	TGTGCCAGTAGGAATAGCGGGGGTTTAGATACGCAGTATTTT
TRBV28	NA	TRBD1	TRBJ2-5	CASNPTGYGETQYF	TGTGCCAGCAACCCGACAGGGTATGGAGAGACCCAGTACTTC
TRBV7-2	NA	TRBD1	TRBJ2-7	CASSITGGDPYEQYF	TGTGCCAGCAGCATCACAGGGGGAGATCCCTACGAGCAGTACTTC
TRBV4-1	NA	NA	TRBJ2-1	CASSQPGRTATYNEQFF	TGCGCCAGCAGCCAACCTGGCCGCACAGCCACCTACAATGAGCAGTTCTTC
TRBV18	NA	TRBD2	TRBJ2-2	CASSPGLAGSGELFF	TGTGCCAGCTCACCGGGCCTAGCGGGGTCCGGGGAGCTGTTTTTT
TRBV18	NA	NA	TRBJ2-7	CASSLYQGQLHEQYF	TGTGCCAGCTCACTTTACCAGGGACAACTCCACGAGCAGTACTTC
TRBV7-2	NA	NA	TRBJ2-3	CASSLGEGPFTQYF	TGTGCCAGCAGCTTAGGTGAGGGTCCGTTTACGCAGTATTTT
TRBV7-2	few	NA	TRBJ2-3	CASSLSGFTDTQYF	TGTGCCAGCAGCCTCAGCGGGTTCACAGATACGCAGTATTTT
TRBV4-2	few	NA	TRBJ2-1	CASSQEPNPSGYNEQFF	TGTGCCAGCAGCCAAGAGCCCAACCCCAGCGGATACAATGAGCAGTTCTTC
TRBV6-5	NA	TRBD2	TRBJ2-5	CASSFTGTSGGTQYF	TGTGCCAGCAGTTTTACCGGGACTAGCGGGGGGACCCAGTACTTC
TRBV4-1	NA	NA	TRBJ1-3	CASSQVTDLSGNTIYF	TGCGCCAGCAGCCAAGTAACAGACCTCTCTGGAAACACCATATATTTT
TRBV5-6	NA	NA	TRBJ1-5	CASSSMTGFNQPQHF	TGTGCCAGCAGCTCGATGACAGGATTCAATCAGCCCCAGCATTTT
TRBV2	NA	TRBD1	TRBJ1-6	CASSETGQGTSPLHF	TGTGCCAGCAGTGAAACAGGACAGGGGACTTCACCCCTCCACTTT
TRBV11-3	NA	NA	TRBJ2-2	CASSPGVRTRTGELFF	TGTGCCAGCAGCCCTGGGGTACGAACTAGAACCGGGGAGCTGTTTTTT
TRBV28	NA	TRBD1	TRBJ1-2	CASSFQGEYGYTF	TGTGCCAGCAGTTTCCAGGGGGAGTATGGCTACACCTTC
TRBV2	once	TRBD2	TRBJ2-2	CASSAWTSPTGELFF	TGTGCCAGCAGTGCCTGGACTAGCCCCACCGGGGAGCTGTTTTTT
TRBV5-4	NA	NA	TRBJ1-5	CASSLDGDQPQHF	TGTGCCAGCAGCTTGGACGGAGATCAGCCCCAGCATTTT
TRBV19	NA	TRBD1	TRBJ2-5	CASSSGQGQMGTQYF	TGTGCCAGTAGTAGCGGACAGGGACAGATGGGGACCCAGTACTTC
TRBV7-8	NA	TRBD1	TRBJ2-1	CASSPTGYPYNEQFF	TGTGCCAGCAGCCCGACAGGGTACCCCTACAATGAGCAGTTCTTC
TRBV7-3	NA	TRBD1	TRBJ1-1	CASSLTGDRVTEAFF	TGTGCCAGCAGCTTAACGGGGGACAGAGTCACTGAAGCTTTCTTT
TRBV10-3	few	NA	TRBJ2-7	CAIRSRDVDEQYF	TGTGCCATCAGATCGCGGGACGTGGACGAGCAGTACTTC
TRBV5-6	NA	TRBD1	TRBJ2-1	CASSTVALGGGEQFF	TGTGCCAGCAGCACCGTGGCGTTAGGGGGCGGTGAGCAGTTCTTC
TRBV7-3	NA	TRBD2	TRBJ2-3	CASTVSGGAGDTQYF	TGTGCCAGCACCGTTAGCGGGGGGGCCGGGGATACGCAGTATTTT
TRBV7-2	NA	NA	TRBJ1-1	CASSLTGYSTEAFF	TGTGCCAGCAGCTTAACCGGGTATTCAACTGAAGCTTTCTTT
TRBV4-2	NA	NA	TRBJ2-7	CASSQEAGGNSYEQYF	TGTGCCAGCAGCCAAGAGGCTGGCGGGAACTCCTACGAGCAGTACTTC
TRBV19	NA	TRBD1	TRBJ2-1	CASRGTGKNEQFF	TGTGCCAGTAGAGGGACAGGGAAGAATGAGCAGTTCTTC
TRBV7-2	few	NA	TRBJ2-7	CASSSRQGSYEQYF	TGTGCCAGCAGCTCCCGCCAGGGATCCTACGAGCAGTACTTC
TRBV4-2	few	TRBD1	TRBJ1-1	CASSPGQGLAFF	TGTGCCAGCAGCCCAGGACAGGGGCTAGCTTTCTTT
TRBV19	NA	TRBD1	TRBJ2-2	CASSLDRVAGELFF	TGTGCCAGTAGTTTGGACAGGGTAGCCGGGGAGCTGTTTTTT
TRBV28	NA	TRBD1	TRBJ1-2	CASRRNWSGGLANYGYTF	TGTGCCAGCAGACGAAATTGGTCAGGGGGCTTAGCTAACTATGGCTACACCTTC
TRBV5-1	NA	TRBD2	TRBJ2-7	CASSSTSGGYEQYF	TGCGCCAGCAGCTCGACTAGCGGGGGCTACGAGCAGTACTTC
TRBV7-9	few	TRBD1	TRBJ1-4	CASSDRAQEF	TGTGCCAGCAGCGACAGGGCGCAGGAGTTT
TRBV27	once	TRBD2	TRBJ2-7	CASSGSGRGIEQYF	TGTGCCAGCAGTGGTAGCGGGAGAGGAATCGAGCAGTACTTC
TRBV11-2	NA	TRBD1	TRBJ1-1	CASSSRVGQGVAFF	TGTGCCAGCAGCTCGCGGGTAGGACAGGGGGTCGCTTTCTTT
TRBV7-9	NA	TRBD1	TRBJ2-1	CASSGTGGINEQFF	TGTGCCAGCAGCGGGACAGGGGGTATCAATGAGCAGTTCTTC
TRBV7-9	NA	TRBD2	TRBJ2-7	CASLTSGGRGSYEQYF	TGTGCTTCCCTGACTAGCGGAGGTAGGGGATCCTACGAGCAGTACTTC
TRBV7-2	NA	NA	TRBJ1-5	CASSLSQGYNQPQHF	TGTGCCAGCAGCTTGTCACAGGGCTACAATCAGCCCCAGCATTTT
TRBV30	NA	TRBD1	TRBJ2-2	CAWSRTGTTGELFF	TGTGCCTGGAGTAGGACAGGGACCACCGGGGAGCTGTTTTTT
TRBV4-1	few	NA	TRBJ1-4	CASSRGDVYNEKLFF	TGCGCCAGCAGCCGGGGGGACGTTTATAATGAAAAACTGTTTTTT
TRBV28	NA	NA	TRBJ1-2	CASSFRDRSYGYTF	TGTGCCAGCAGTTTCCGAGACAGGTCCTATGGCTACACCTTC
TRBV29-1	NA	TRBD1	TRBJ1-2	CSALPGQGYGYTF	TGCAGCGCCCTCCCGGGACAGGGCTATGGCTACACCTTC
TRBV7-9	NA	TRBD2	TRBJ2-7	CASSQAGSSGGDEQYF	TGTGCCAGCAGCCAAGCGGGCTCGAGCGGGGGGGACGAGCAGTACTTC
TRBV7-8	few	TRBD1	TRBJ1-5	CASSPWSRDRGPSNQPQHF	TGTGCCAGCAGCCCGTGGAGCCGGGACAGGGGGCCTAGCAATCAGCCCCAGCATTTT
TRBV7-9	NA	NA	TRBJ2-7	CASSWEFSSAEQYF	TGTGCCAGCAGCTGGGAGTTTAGCTCAGCAGAGCAGTACTTC
TRBV15	once	NA	TRBJ1-2	CATSRDVDINYGYTF	TGTGCCACCAGCAGAGATGTAGACATTAACTATGGCTACACCTTC